This TCR beta chain originates from a study of T-cell reconstitution after alpha-beta-depleted transplantation in children (dated by TCRdb to about 2016). About the investigation overall: The study quantitatively tracked T-cell immune reconstitution after TCRalphabeta/CD19-depleted allogeneic hematopoietic cell transplantation in children using TCR repertoire profiling. Findings and caveats that apply to the study as a whole: Hyperexpanded clone frequencies declined over subsequent months; after one year, T-cell counts and TCRbeta diversity were mostly attributed to newly produced T cells. Apparently early alphabetaT-cell count recovery about two months after transplant reportedly relied on only several hundred rapidly expanded clones derived from non-depleted graft cells. In some patients, the high TCRbeta diversity seen at day 60 was put down to recipient T cells and intrathymic progenitors that had survived conditioning.

The method was PCR. Sequencing was carried out with an Illumina HiSeq 2500. Molecular barcoding was employed in the preparation of TCR libraries, with unique molecular identifiers being used to normalize TCRbeta repertoire quantification. Using fastp at Q25 and MiXCR, TCRdb reprocessed the public reads and kept productive beta chains. Each entry is one CDR3 protein sequence, shown with its most common DNA and genes. This sample gives some 120,000 distinct CDR3 sequences in total; approximately 10% of them show up just once. The ten most abundant clones make up 30% to 35% of the sample. This clonotype was detected only a few times. Its binding antigen is unknown. No much larger clone is present one base from it, and per-base qualities are unavailable. CDR1 and CDR2 are drawn from the germline V gene: SNHLY, FYNNEI. Trimming removed 6 bases from V and 2 bases from J; the gene matches leave 4 bases unexplained. Inclusive of the bounding cysteine and phenylalanine, the CDR3 is 15 residues long. Only CDR3 DNA is held: 45 bases, read in frame from base 1.

Read against the paper, the sample's treatment or condition label means: allogeneic hematopoietic cell transplantation with graft depleted of TCRalphabeta T cells and CD19 B cells. The children who served as transplant recipients had been given grafts of TCRalphabeta/CD19-depleted allogeneic hematopoietic cells. The chain uses TRBV2 and TRBJ2-6, with TRBD1 identical over 7 junction bases. The sequence was obtained from a boy aged 2 to 10 with acute lymphoblastic leukemia, due to receive a stem cell transplant. This specimen was PBMCs, taken before TCRalphabeta/CD19-depleted stem cell transplant. The CDR3: CASSEGAAGANVLTF. The nucleotide sequence reads TGTGCCAGCAGCGAGGGGGCGGCTGGGGCCAACGTCCTGACTTTC. The reference TRBV2 and TRBJ2-6 proteins fill in what lies around the CDR3, so the full variable domain reads EPEVTQTPSHQVTQMGQEVILRCVPISNHLYFYWYRQILGQKVEFLVSFYNNEISEKSEIFDDQFSVERPDGSNFTLKIRSTKLEDSAMYFCASSEGAAGANVLTFGAGSRLTVL.